This TCR beta chain stems from a study of blood T cell repertoires in COVID-19. Study-wide context: The origin of the acute and convalescent COVID-19 samples was the United States, Italy and Spain. Sample material is recorded as cDNA or gDNA derived from T cells, B-cell-depleted T cells, or PBMCs.

Original processing notes: For nucleated cells, counts were estimated from reference gene primer amplification. Clones were sequenced by immunoSEQ multiplex PCR, and TCRdb holds only the in-frame ones, with some missing. Clone size and the V and J calls come from that table; the DNA yielded D and trimming. This table holds 250,000 to 350,000 clones, nearly 90% found once. There are 13 residues in the CDR3. J lost 8 bases, V lost 1 base, and 4 bases had no gene match. Germline values: CDR1 SGHTA, CDR2 FQGNSA. This clone has only one observation. The study drew participants aged about 18 to 95 years from about two dozen US areas.

Sample: PBMCs or T cells enriched from blood (not recorded which). The TCR sequence derives from a woman younger than 35 with acute COVID-19. The chain carries TRBV7-2 and TRBJ2-5, with 7 bases identical to TRBD2. The CDR3 sequence is CASSLGLAETQYF. The CDR3 DNA is TGTGCCAGCAGCTTAGGGCTAGCGGAAACCCAGTACTTC.